The clone carrying this T cell receptor (beta chain) showed up just a few times. Its cognate antigen is unknown. Per the germline V gene, CDR1 is SGHTS and CDR2 is YDEGEE. V lost 4 bases, J lost 2 bases, and 19 bases lay in between. The CDR3 length is 17 residues. The source material, RNA transcripts, was used to amplify TCR beta CDR3 regions. A set of HTBI primers served as the primers for a first-round RT-PCR of the TCR CDR3. Each CDR3 protein gets one entry after TCRdb re-called the multiplex PCR reads with MiXCR. The sample includes hundreds of thousands of distinct CDR3 sequences, around 15% of them seen just once. The data derive from a study of T cells in Graves' hyperthyroidism and ophthalmopathy. The study, taken as a whole, reports: Researchers report that a 13 V-J model separated ophthalmopathy from stable hyperthyroidism.

Stability of Graves' hyperthyroidism was defined as absent ophthalmopathy progression within 18 months. Exclusion of a patient resulted from uncontrolled infection, other autoimmune disease, pregnancy or lactation. This TCR was recovered from a woman aged 40 to 50 with Graves' hyperthyroidism. V and J are TRBV5-8 and TRBJ1-5, with D possibly TRBD1 on 6 matching bases. The specimen sequenced was blood. The CDR3, as DNA: TGTGCCAGCAGCGCAAACAGGGACCCCATGGGCAATCAGCCCCAGCATTTT. It encodes CASSANRDPMGNQPQHF.